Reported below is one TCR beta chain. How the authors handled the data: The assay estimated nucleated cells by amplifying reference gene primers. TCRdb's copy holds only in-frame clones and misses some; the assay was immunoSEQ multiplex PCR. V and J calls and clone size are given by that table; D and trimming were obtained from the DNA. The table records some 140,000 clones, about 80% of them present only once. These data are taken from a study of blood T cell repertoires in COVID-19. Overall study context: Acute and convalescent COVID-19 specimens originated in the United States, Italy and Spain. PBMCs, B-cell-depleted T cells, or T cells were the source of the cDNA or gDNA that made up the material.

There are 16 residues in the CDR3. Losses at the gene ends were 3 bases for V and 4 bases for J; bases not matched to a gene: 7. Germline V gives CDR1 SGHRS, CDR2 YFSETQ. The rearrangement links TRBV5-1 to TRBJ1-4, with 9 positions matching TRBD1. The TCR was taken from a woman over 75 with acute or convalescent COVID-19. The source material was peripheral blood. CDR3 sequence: CASSSGTGWVNEKLFF. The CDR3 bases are TGCGCCAGCAGCTCCGGGACAGGGTGGGTTAATGAAAAACTGTTTTTT.